This TCR beta chain was sequenced during a study of shared clonotypes between healthy human individuals (dated by TCRdb to the early 2020s). Study-wide context: The cohort comprised two women and a few men aged 18 to 49 years. For each donor, CD4 naive and CD4 memory were each run on three plates, CD8 naive on two plates, and CD8 memory on one plate. The study deeply sequenced blood TCR repertoires of 5 or 6 healthy adults to estimate repertoire size and the extent of clonotype sharing between individuals. To increase sequencing depth and limit assay-specific biases, TCR repertoire library preparation and sequencing were carried out by different laboratories using diverse techniques. Between about 0.8 and 8.9 billion PBMCs per donor were obtained by leukapheresis.

The donors were healthy, HIV-negative adults who had no recently reported acute infections or vaccinations. Only Caucasian adults living in Nashville, Tennessee, USA were represented among the donors. CD4+ T cells were enriched through magnetic negative selection, after which naive cells were positively selected on CD45RA and the remaining negative fraction served as the memory subset. After blood collection by leukapheresis, PBMCs were isolated using Ficoll-Histopaque density gradient centrifugation and then cryopreserved in the vapor phase of liquid nitrogen. Analytical flow cytometry was used to check the purity and quantity of every magnetically sorted T cell population. Genomic DNA was isolated from every sorted fraction and measured by UV absorbance on a Nanodrop 2000c. What the research found in general, with its limitations: Because the study included only a small number of donors, the genetic and exposure-history diversity represented was limited. Naive subsets generally had larger estimated clonotype richness than memory subsets did. Sampling was limited to blood, and TCR repertoires in tissue likely differ from TCR repertoires in blood. When several donors were compared, the shared fraction of clonotypes was about 5% for naive CD4, over 3% for naive CD8, roughly 2.3% for memory CD4, and roughly 0.4% for memory CD8. Higher generation probabilities were observed for clonotypes shared by all four sorted-subset donors than for non-shared clonotypes. Based on pairwise subsampling, the degree of clonotype sharing among donors was expected to be affected by sequencing depth. Even with the large sequencing depth, rarefaction of the sorted-subset datasets indicated that sequencing was incomplete.

There are 18 amino acids in the CDR3, from cysteine to phenylalanine inclusive. The read is trimmed to its CDR3 DNA, 54 bases read in frame from base 1. Trimming costs V 4 bases and J 1 base, and their ends lie 18 bases apart. From a lookup of the germline V gene, CDR1 and CDR2 are SGHTS and YDEGEE. TCR CDR3 regions were amplified from genomic DNA by multiplex PCR using the deep immunoSEQ assay. Extracted genomic DNA from each cell subset was spread evenly across all wells of several immunoSEQ 96-well plates, with each plate serving as a replicate. For sorted subsets, each replicate PCR was loaded with roughly 190 ng genomic DNA, equivalent to 32,000 or so T cell genomes. Purified libraries were quantified with a Qubit 3.0 fluorometer, sized on a Bioanalyzer 2100, and re-quantified with the KAPA Library Quantification kit. A separate single-read 150-cycle Illumina NextSeq 550 flow cell was used to sequence each immunoSEQ 96-well plate. Per the authors' processing: Because only junctional sequences without quality scores were contained in the immunoSEQ output, filtering matching that applied to full-length reads could not be performed. To assign V/J genes and CDR3, sequences were annotated against IMGT germline references using PyIR, a Python wrapper for IgBLAST v1.9. Reads with weak V/J assignments (E-value above 1e-6), missing CDR3, stop codons, out-of-frame junctions, or ambiguous translated residues were removed. V3J clonotypes were defined by identical inferred V gene, J gene, and CDR3 amino acid sequence. Percentage overlap between repertoires was computed as shared unique clonotypes divided by the size of the smaller repertoire. Richness of each repertoire was evaluated using RTK rarefaction, the Chao1 estimator, and Recon v2.1 estimates of unobserved clonotypes. Generation probabilities for all TCRbeta clonotypes obtained by the gDNA method from a handful of donors were computed using OLGA. TCRdb took over this immuneACCESS table, retaining in-frame rearrangements with V and J assigned. Such tables are incomplete; in checked studies, under half of the missing clones stem from an unresolved V gene, and the remainder is unexplained. The DNA gave D and trimming, while V, J and clone size come from that table. In all, the sample holds around 750,000 clones, and approximately 79% of those were seen once. The top ten clones comprise 1.7% of the sample.

This clone was counted at least ten times. No cognate antigen has been identified for it. The input lacks base qualities; no much larger clone sits a single base away. The V gene is TRBV5-8 and the J gene is TRBJ2-6; a weak D assignment points to TRBD2 (5 bases agree). The specimen was memory CD4+ T cells sorted from blood. The cell subset or site label on this specimen signifies: CD45RA-negative fraction. This receptor was identified in a woman in her 30s in good health. The CDR3 amino acid sequence is: CASSQNSHGESGANVLTF. The DNA is TGTGCCAGCAGCCAAAACAGTCACGGGGAATCTGGGGCCAACGTCCTGACTTTC.